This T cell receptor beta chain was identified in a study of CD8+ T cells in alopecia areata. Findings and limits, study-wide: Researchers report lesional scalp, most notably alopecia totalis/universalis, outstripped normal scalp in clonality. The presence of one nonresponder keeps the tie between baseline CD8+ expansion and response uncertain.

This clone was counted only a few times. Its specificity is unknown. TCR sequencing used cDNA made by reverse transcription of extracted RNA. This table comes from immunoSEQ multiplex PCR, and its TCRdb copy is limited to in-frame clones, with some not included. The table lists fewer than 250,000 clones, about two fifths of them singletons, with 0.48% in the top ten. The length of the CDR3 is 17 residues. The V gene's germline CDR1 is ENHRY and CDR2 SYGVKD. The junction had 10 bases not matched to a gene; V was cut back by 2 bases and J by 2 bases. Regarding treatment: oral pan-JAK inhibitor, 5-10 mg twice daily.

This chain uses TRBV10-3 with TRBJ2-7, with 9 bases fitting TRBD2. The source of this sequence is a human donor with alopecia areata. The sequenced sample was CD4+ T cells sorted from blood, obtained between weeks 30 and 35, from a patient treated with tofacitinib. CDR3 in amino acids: CAISEPTSGFPTYEQYF. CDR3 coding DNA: TGTGCCATCAGTGAGCCGACTAGCGGATTCCCAACCTACGAGCAGTACTTC.